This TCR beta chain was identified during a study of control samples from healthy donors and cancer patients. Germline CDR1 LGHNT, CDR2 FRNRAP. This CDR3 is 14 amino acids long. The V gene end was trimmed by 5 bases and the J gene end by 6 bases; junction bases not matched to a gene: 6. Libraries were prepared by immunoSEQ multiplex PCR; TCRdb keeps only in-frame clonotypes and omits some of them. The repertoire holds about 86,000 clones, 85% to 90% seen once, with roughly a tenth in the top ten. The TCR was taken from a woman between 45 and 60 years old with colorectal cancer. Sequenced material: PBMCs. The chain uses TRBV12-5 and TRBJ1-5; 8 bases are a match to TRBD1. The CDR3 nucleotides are TGTGCTAGTGGTCCAACAGGGGGTGGTCAGCCCCAGCATTTT. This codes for CASGPTGGGQPQHF. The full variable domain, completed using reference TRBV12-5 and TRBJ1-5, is DARVTQTPRHKVTEMGQEVTMRCQPILGHNTVFWYRQTMMQGLELLAYFRNRAPLDDSGMPKDRFSAEMPDATLATLKIQPSEPRDSAVYFCASGPTGGGQPQHFGDGTRLSIL.